Listed below are T cell receptor beta chains from one sample, sequenced in a study of blood T cell repertoires in COVID-19. Sequencing used immunoSEQ multiplex PCR; TCRdb keeps in-frame clones, though not all of them. The sample consists of over 120,000 clones, approximately 80% of them appearing once. Sequenced material: PBMCs or T cells enriched from blood (not recorded which). The source of these receptors is a woman between 50 and 59 years old who had recovered from COVID-19. Both conserved end residues are part of each CDR3. Each record gives: CDR3 protein, CDR3 DNA, V gene, clone size, D gene, J gene. D genes are given only for firm matches. Expanded clones get a size class; other rows say once, few or many, or leave the size out.

CASSRLYYEQYF,TGTGCCAGCAGCCGGCTTTACTACGAGCAGTACTTC,TRBV14,.,.,TRBJ2-7
CASSKGTSGQETQYF,TGCGCCAGCAGCAAGGGGACTAGCGGGCAAGAGACCCAGTACTTC,TRBV5-1,.,TRBD2,TRBJ2-5
CASSLVGPVSYNEQFF,TGTGCCAGCAGCTTAGTGGGGCCCGTTTCGTACAATGAGCAGTTCTTC,TRBV7-9,.,.,TRBJ2-1
CASSRTTGSGDQPQHF,TGTGCCAGCAGCCGGACGACAGGGAGTGGGGATCAGCCCCAGCATTTT,TRBV7-9,.,TRBD1,TRBJ1-5
CASSLEGQLNTEAFF,TGTGCCAGCAGCTTGGAGGGACAGTTGAACACTGAAGCTTTCTTT,TRBV5-4,.,TRBD1,TRBJ1-1
CSVERQGLQETQYF,TGCAGCGTTGAACGGCAGGGCCTCCAAGAGACCCAGTACTTC,TRBV29-1,once,.,TRBJ2-5
CASSLSEGAYEQYF,TGTGCCAGCAGTTTATCAGAGGGGGCGTACGAGCAGTACTTC,TRBV27,.,TRBD1,TRBJ2-7
CSVEDHDRGLYNEQFF,TGCAGCGTTGAAGATCACGACAGGGGGTTGTACAATGAGCAGTTCTTC,TRBV29-1,.,TRBD1,TRBJ2-1
CASSLTGTHGYTF,TGTGCCAGCAGCTTAACAGGCACCCATGGCTACACCTTC,TRBV5-4,.,.,TRBJ1-2
CASSLLTEAFF,TGTGCCAGCAGCTTACTCACTGAAGCTTTCTTT,TRBV13,.,.,TRBJ1-1
CASSFYNEQFF,TGCGCCAGCAGCTTCTATAATGAGCAGTTCTTC,TRBV5-1,.,.,TRBJ2-1
CASSVIGGINEKLFF,TGTGCCAGCAGCGTTATAGGGGGAATTAATGAAAAACTGTTTTTT,TRBV7-9,.,.,TRBJ1-4
CASSPTGINQPQHF,TGCGCCAGCAGCCCGACAGGTATCAATCAGCCCCAGCATTTT,TRBV5-1,once,.,TRBJ1-5
CASSSPKRQGNTGELFF,TGTGCCAGCAGTTCGCCGAAAAGACAGGGGAACACCGGGGAGCTGTTTTTT,TRBV28,.,TRBD1,TRBJ2-2
CASTPGQNTEAFF,TGTGCCAGTACCCCCGGACAGAACACTGAAGCTTTCTTT,TRBV19,.,.,TRBJ1-1
CASSRQGGNPSPYTF,TGCGCCAGCAGCCGTCAGGGAGGAAATCCGAGCCCCTACACCTTC,TRBV4-1,.,.,TRBJ1-2
CASSLQGQNIQYF,TGTGCCAGCAGCCTTCAGGGGCAAAACATTCAGTACTTC,TRBV5-5,.,.,TRBJ2-4
CASSPRLAESTGELFF,TGTGCCAGCAGCCCTCGGCTAGCGGAATCCACCGGGGAGCTGTTTTTT,TRBV9,.,TRBD2,TRBJ2-2
CASSLLAGPDTQYF,TGTGCCAGCAGCTTACTCGCGGGTCCAGATACGCAGTATTTT,TRBV7-2,.,.,TRBJ2-3
CASSQGAWSSYNSPLHF,TGTGCCAGCAGCCAAGGAGCCTGGAGCTCCTATAATTCACCCCTCCACTTT,TRBV3-1/TRBV3-2,.,.,TRBJ1-6
CASSAGQGFAPLHF,TGTGCCAGCAGCGCAGGACAGGGTTTTGCACCCCTCCACTTT,TRBV9,few,TRBD1,TRBJ1-6
CASKQSGSTDTQYF,TGTGCCAGCAAACAGAGCGGGAGCACAGATACGCAGTATTTT,TRBV4-2,.,.,TRBJ2-3
CASSLASQTSGTGELFF,TGTGCCAGCAGCTTGGCGAGCCAGACCTCGGGCACCGGGGAGCTGTTTTTT,TRBV5-4,.,.,TRBJ2-2
CASSSADRTETQYF,TGTGCCAGCAGTTCAGCAGACAGGACGGAGACCCAGTACTTC,TRBV28,.,.,TRBJ2-5
CASTRTRDDYGYTF,TGTGCCAGTACCAGGACAAGGGATGACTATGGCTACACCTTC,TRBV19,.,.,TRBJ1-2
CASSYLNTGELFF,TGTGCCAGCAGTTACTTGAATACCGGGGAGCTGTTTTTT,TRBV12-3/TRBV12-4,.,.,TRBJ2-2
CASSAHRQGEKLFF,TGTGCCAGCAGCGCCCATAGACAGGGTGAAAAACTGTTTTTT,TRBV9,.,TRBD1,TRBJ1-4
CASSLIRAEAFF,TGTGCCAGCAGTTTAATCCGGGCTGAAGCTTTCTTT,TRBV12-3/TRBV12-4,.,.,TRBJ1-1
CASGTGFTALHF,TGTGCCAGCGGGACAGGGTTCACAGCCCTCCACTTT,TRBV19,.,TRBD1,TRBJ1-6
CASSRQGDYGYTF,TGTGCCAGTTCACGACAGGGGGACTATGGCTACACCTTC,TRBV27,.,TRBD1,TRBJ1-2
CASSLGAGNEQFF,TGTGCCAGCAGCTTAGGAGCCGGCAATGAGCAGTTCTTC,TRBV7-9,.,.,TRBJ2-1
CASSGTGAVVDQETQYF,TGTGCCAGCAGCGGGACAGGGGCAGTGGTGGACCAAGAGACCCAGTACTTC,TRBV5-4,.,TRBD1,TRBJ2-5
CASSPPAGRSVF,TGTGCCAGCAGCCCGCCCGCGGGGAGGTCAGTCTTC,TRBV7-9,.,.,TRBJ2-1
CASSAEVDGYTF,TGTGCCAGCAGCGCCGAGGTTGATGGCTACACCTTC,TRBV9,once,.,TRBJ1-2
CATSREGNAARTEAFF,TGTGCCACCAGCAGAGAGGGTAATGCGGCCCGCACTGAAGCTTTCTTT,TRBV15,once,.,TRBJ1-1
CASSRNHLEEQYF,TGTGCCAGCTCACGAAACCATTTAGAAGAGCAGTACTTC,TRBV18,.,.,TRBJ2-7
CASSYQTARGLSLHF,TGTGCCAGCAGTTACCAGACAGCTAGAGGTTTATCCCTCCACTTT,TRBV28,.,.,TRBJ1-6
CASSQARQLQETQYF,TGTGCCAGCAGCCAAGCAAGACAGCTCCAAGAGACCCAGTACTTC,TRBV3-1/TRBV3-2,few,.,TRBJ2-5
CASSLAGADTQYF,TGTGCCAGCAGTTTAGCAGGGGCAGATACGCAGTATTTT,TRBV28,.,.,TRBJ2-3
CASTGGSSYNSPLHF,TGTGCCAGCACGGGGGGGAGCTCCTATAATTCACCCCTCCACTTT,TRBV6-5,.,.,TRBJ1-6
CASRVTGDTEAFF,TGTGCCAGCAGGGTCACGGGAGACACTGAAGCTTTCTTT,TRBV11-1,.,.,TRBJ1-1
CAISESVLATQETQYF,TGTGCCATCAGTGAATCTGTCCTGGCCACCCAAGAGACCCAGTACTTC,TRBV10-3,few,.,TRBJ2-5
CASSPESGQGGEKLFF,TGTGCCAGCTCACCCGAGTCGGGACAGGGAGGCGAAAAACTGTTTTTT,TRBV18,.,TRBD1,TRBJ1-4
CAGGQGNTEAFF,TGTGCCGGGGGACAGGGAAACACTGAAGCTTTCTTT,TRBV10-3,once,TRBD1,TRBJ1-1
CAISESQAKNSPLHF,TGTGCCATCAGTGAGTCCCAGGCCAAGAATTCACCCCTCCACTTT,TRBV10-3,.,.,TRBJ1-6
CASSLASGGADTQYF,TGCGCCAGCAGCTTGGCTAGCGGGGGCGCAGATACGCAGTATTTT,TRBV5-1,.,TRBD2,TRBJ2-3
CASNDRGQGETQYF,TGTGCCAGCAACGACAGGGGGCAAGGGGAGACCCAGTACTTC,TRBV11-1,few,TRBD1,TRBJ2-5
CASSIWNGGGYNEQFF,TGTGCCAGTAGTATTTGGAACGGGGGGGGATACAATGAGCAGTTCTTC,TRBV19,.,TRBD2,TRBJ2-1
CAISDHSGGNEQFF,TGTGCCATCAGTGATCATAGCGGGGGCAATGAGCAGTTCTTC,TRBV10-3,.,TRBD2,TRBJ2-1
CASSYSIGAGGETQYF,TGTGCCAGCAGTTACTCGATTGGGGCAGGTGGAGAGACCCAGTACTTC,TRBV6-5,.,.,TRBJ2-5
CASSLEDTWSSPLHF,TGCGCCAGCAGCTTGGAGGACACTTGGTCCTCACCCCTCCACTTT,TRBV5-1,.,.,TRBJ1-6
CASSFRDRGFYEQYF,TGTGCCAGCAGTTTCCGGGACAGAGGGTTCTACGAGCAGTACTTC,TRBV6-5,.,TRBD1,TRBJ2-7
CASSPGGVSEKLFF,TGCGCCAGCAGCCCGGGGGGAGTTAGTGAAAAACTGTTTTTT,TRBV5-1,once,.,TRBJ1-4
CASSWDRRNEKLFF,TGTGCCAGCAGTTGGGACAGGCGTAATGAAAAACTGTTTTTT,TRBV6-5,.,TRBD1,TRBJ1-4